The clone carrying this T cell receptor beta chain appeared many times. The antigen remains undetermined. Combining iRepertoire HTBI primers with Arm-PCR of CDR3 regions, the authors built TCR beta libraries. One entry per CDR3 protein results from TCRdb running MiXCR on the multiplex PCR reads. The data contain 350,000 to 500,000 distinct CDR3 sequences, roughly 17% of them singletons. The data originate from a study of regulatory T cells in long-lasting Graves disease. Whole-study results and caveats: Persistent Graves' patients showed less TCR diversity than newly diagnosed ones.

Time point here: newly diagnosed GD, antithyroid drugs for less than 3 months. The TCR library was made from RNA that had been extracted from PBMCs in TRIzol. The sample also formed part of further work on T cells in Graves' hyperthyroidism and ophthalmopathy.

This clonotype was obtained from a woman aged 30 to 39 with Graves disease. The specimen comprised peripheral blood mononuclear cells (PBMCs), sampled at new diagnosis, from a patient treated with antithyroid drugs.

The CDR3 loop reads CASSLKGYTQYF. The DNA for the CDR3 is TGTGCCAGCAGCTTAAAGGGTTATACGCAGTATTTT. This chain joins TRBV11-1 and TRBJ2-3; D remains ambiguous. CDR1 is SGHAT, CDR2 FQDESV, per germline (reference sequence). V lost 2 bases, J lost 7 bases, and 7 bases lay in between. This CDR3 has 12 amino acids.